These 13 T cell receptor beta chains were sequenced from one sample in a study of beta chain features in type 1 diabetes. Since all of the isolated RNA was reverse transcribed, expressed TCRB transcripts were what got sequenced. Data came from immunoSEQ multiplex PCR; TCRdb stores just in-frame clones and leaves some out. The sample consists of under 800,000 clones, about a sixth of them appearing once. Sequenced sample: naive CD4+ T cells from blood. These TCRs come from a man between 18 and 35 years old in good health.

This clone was detected a few times. The chain links TRBV5-1 to TRBJ2-1; TRBD2 matches at 7 bases. The CDR3 loop spans 16 amino acids. Germline V gene data show CDR1 as SGHRS and CDR2 as YFSETQ. V dropped 5 bases and J dropped 5; count of bases not matched to a gene: 13. The CDR3: CASSDLAGEANNEQFF. The DNA for the CDR3 is TGCGCCAGCAGTGATCTTGCGGGGGAAGCAAACAATGAGCAGTTCTTC.

Only a few counts were recorded for this clone. This chain connects TRBV11-2 to TRBJ1-2, with unresolved D. CDR3 length: 13 residues. Germline V CDR1 and CDR2: SGHAT, FQNNGV. V lost 1 base to trimming and J lost 4 bases, with 7 bases between them. CDR3 DNA: TGTGCCAGCAGCTTAGTCCTGTTCTATGGCTACACCTTC. Encoded protein: CASSLVLFYGYTF.

In this sample, this clone turned up a few times. This sequence joins TRBV30 and TRBJ1-5, with 12 bases identical to TRBD1. The CDR3 sequence is 13 residues long. J was trimmed by 6 bases and V by 5 bases; bases with no gene match: 2. Per the germline V gene, CDR1 is GTSNPN and CDR2 is SVGIG (reference sequence). In nucleotides, the CDR3 is TGTGCCTGGGGGACAGGGGGCGGTCAGCCCCAGCATTTT. Translation gives CAWGTGGGQPQHF.

The J gene is TRBJ1-2, the V gene TRBV7-2; TRBD1 matches at 8 bases. This CDR3 is built from 15 residues. Germline-derived CDR1 and CDR2 are SGHTA and FQGNSA. V shed 1 base and J 4 bases; nucleotides not matched to a gene: 5. This CDR3 reads CASSLVAGGSYGYTF. The CDR3 DNA follows: TGTGCCAGCAGCTTAGTAGCAGGGGGCAGCTATGGCTACACCTTC.

The V and J genes are TRBV10-2 and TRBJ2-4; 12 nucleotides align to TRBD1. Germline V gene lookup returns CDR1 WSHSY and CDR2 SAAADI. With 3 bases clipped from V and 3 bases from J, the junction kept 6 bases outside the gene matches. CDR3 size: 17 residues. The DNA of the CDR3 is TGCGCCAGCAGTGAAGGGACAGGGGGCACGGACAAAAACATTCAGTACTTC. Translation: CASSEGTGGTDKNIQYF.

This clone was recorded a few times. This chain links TRBV9 with TRBJ1-2, with D unclear. Germline CDR1 is SGDLS and CDR2 is YYNGEE. This CDR3 has 12 residues. Trimming removed 3 bases at V and 4 bases at J, with 7 bases between. CDR3: CASSEDGYGYTF. The CDR3 nucleotides read TGTGCCAGCAGCGAGGACGGCTATGGCTACACCTTC. The full variable domain, rest sourced from reference TRBV9 and TRBJ1-2, is DSGVTQTPKHLITATGQRVTLRCSPRSGDLSVYWYQQSLDQGLQFLIQYYNGEERAKGNILERFSAQQFPDLHSELNLSSLELGDSALYFCASSEDGYGYTFGSGTRLTVV.

This sequence joins TRBV28 and TRBJ2-1; D gene ambiguous. With 2 bases removed from V and 7 bases from J, the gap between germline ends came to 12 bases. The CDR3 is 14 residues long. Germline CDR1 and CDR2: MDHEN and SYDVKM. The CDR3: CASSLGVVRNEQFF. CDR3 bases: TGTGCCAGCAGTTTAGGAGTAGTTCGGAATGAGCAGTTCTTC.

The table lists this clone with a few counts. This sequence joins TRBV13 and TRBJ1-3; the D gene is possibly TRBD1 (5 bases). Germline-derived CDR1 and CDR2 are PRHDT and FYEKMQ (reference sequence). Trimming cost V 0 bases and J 4 bases, with 7 bases left between them. This CDR3 is 14 amino acids long. CDR3 sequence reads: CASSLGYRGNTIYF. The CDR3 bases are TGTGCCAGCAGCTTAGGCTACAGGGGAAACACCATATATTTT.

This clone was counted a few times. V and J are TRBV27 and TRBJ1-1; tentative D call: TRBD1 (6 bases). The ends were cut back, 6 bases at V and 1 base at J, with 9 bases in the middle. The CDR3 runs 13 residues. Per the germline V gene, CDR1 is MNHEY and CDR2 is SMNVEV (reference sequence). The CDR3 sequence: CASSTGPNTEAFF. The CDR3 DNA sequence: TGTGCCAGCAGCACAGGGCCGAACACTGAAGCTTTCTTT.

This chain connects TRBV7-2 to TRBJ2-5, with TRBD1 matching 8 bases. CDR3 length: 16 residues. CDR1 and CDR2 (germline): SGHTA, FQGNSA. V lost 6 bases and J lost 0; bases outside the gene matches: 9. CDR3 bases: TGTGCCAGCAGTTCAGGTGACAGGGGCAACCAAGAGACCCAGTACTTC. Translation gives CASSSGDRGNQETQYF.

The rearrangement joins TRBV27 to TRBJ1-2, with 7 bases identical to TRBD1. V lost 5 bases, J lost 8 bases, and 11 bases stayed unmatched. CDR3 size: 14 residues. Germline assignment: CDR1 MNHEY and CDR2 SMNVEV (reference sequence). CDR3 amino acids: CASSPQAPGGGYTF. The CDR3 DNA sequence: TGTGCCAGCAGTCCCCAGGCCCCAGGGGGAGGCTACACCTTC.

The chain links TRBV7-2 to TRBJ2-7, with a tentative D call TRBD2 (8 bases). The V gene lost 1 base and the J gene lost 6 bases, with 16 bases spanning the gap. The CDR3 sequence is 15 residues long. Germline lookup yields CDR1 SGHTA and CDR2 FQGNSA. For the CDR3, the DNA is TGTGCCAGCAGCTTAGGGGGAGCGGGGGACAGCGAGCAGTACTTC. It is translated as CASSLGGAGDSEQYF.

The chain couples TRBV18 to TRBJ1-1; TRBD1 aligns across 9 bases. V gave up 7 bases and J gave up 1 base; unmatched junction bases: 10. CDR3 length equals 16 residues. Germline CDR1 and CDR2: KGHSH and LQKENI. The CDR3 here is CASYGQGRLGNTEAFF. In DNA form, the CDR3 reads TGTGCCAGCTACGGACAGGGGCGGTTGGGGAACACTGAAGCTTTCTTT.